Listed below are T cell receptor beta chains from one sample, sequenced in a study of cytomegalovirus exposure and HLA in healthy donors. TCRdb keeps only in-frame clones here, not all; method: immunoSEQ multiplex PCR. The sample contains under 200,000 clones, over 75% of which appear only once. The sequenced sample consisted of PBMCs. The receptor source for this set is a woman in her forties or fifties in good health and CMV-seropositive. The CDR3 runs from the conserved cysteine through the conserved F or W. A D gene is named only where the DNA matches it firmly. Clone size is given for some rows only: seen once, a few or many times, or a class if the clone is expanded.

TRBJ2-5 - TRBV6-6 TRBD2 TGTGCCAGCATCCTTAGCGGGAGGGGAGAGACCCAGTACTTC CASILSGRGETQYF
TRBJ2-7 - TRBV9 TRBD1 TGTGCCAGCAGCCCTCGGACAGGCTTTGGCGAGCAGTACTTC CASSPRTGFGEQYF
TRBJ2-7 - TRBV28 - TGTGCCAGCAGTTTACGCGGCAGGGTGGAGTCGCGCGAGCAGTACTTC CASSLRGRVESREQYF
TRBJ1-2 - TRBV7-2 TRBD1 TGTGCCAGCAGCGTAACAGGGGTTGATGGCTACACCTTC CASSVTGVDGYTF
TRBJ1-2 - TRBV7-2 - TGTGCCAGCAGCCAGACAGGAGGCGGCTACACCTTC CASSQTGGGYTF
TRBJ2-1 - TRBV5-1 TRBD2 TGCGCCAGCAGATTTAGCGGGAGCTCCTACAATGAGCAGTTCTTC CASRFSGSSYNEQFF
TRBJ2-1 - TRBV11-3 TRBD2 TGTGCCAGCAGCTTGGAAGGACTAGATCTCTTCTTC CASSLEGLDLFF
TRBJ1-2 - TRBV5-5 - TGTGCCAGCATCAAGGAACAGAGGGCCTATGGCTACACCTTC CASIKEQRAYGYTF
TRBJ1-5 - TRBV28 - TGTGCCAGCAGTTTTTCACCCTTCGGGGGGAATAGCAATCAGCCCCAGCATTTT CASSFSPFGGNSNQPQHF
TRBJ2-1 - TRBV5-1 - TGCGCCAGCAGCTTGGACACCTACAATGAGCAGTTCTTC CASSLDTYNEQFF
TRBJ2-5 - TRBV9 TRBD1 TGTGCCAGCAGCCCTAGGACAGGGGGCGCGGAGACCCAGTACTTC CASSPRTGGAETQYF
TRBJ2-2 few TRBV9 TRBD1 TGTGCCAGCAGCGTAGACGGGACAGGGGGGACCGGGGAGCTGTTTTTT CASSVDGTGGTGELFF
TRBJ1-1 - TRBV7-9 - TGTGCCAGCAGCTTGTCCCGGACGGGAGAAGCTTTCTTT CASSLSRTGEAFF
TRBJ2-5 - TRBV9 - TGTGCCAGCAGCGTAACGGGGGAGACCCAGTACTTC CASSVTGETQYF
TRBJ2-5 - TRBV7-3 TRBD2 TGTGCCAGCAGCCTCGACTCTAGCGGCCATGGGACCCAGTACTTC CASSLDSSGHGTQYF